These 10 T cell receptor beta chains originate from one sample sequenced in a study of blood T cell repertoires in COVID-19. Libraries were prepared by immunoSEQ multiplex PCR; TCRdb keeps only in-frame clonotypes and omits some of them. The sample has approximately 61,000 clones, around four fifths seen once. The specimen was peripheral blood. Every receptor here comes from a man between 70 and 80 years old with acute or convalescent COVID-19.

The chain combines TRBV18 with TRBJ2-1; D is uncertain. This CDR3 is 14 amino acids long. V dropped 3 bases and J dropped 6 bases, with 12 bases sitting between them. CDR1 and CDR2 from the germline V gene are KGHSH and LQKENI. CDR3: CASSPLLPGNEQFF. In DNA form, the CDR3 reads TGTGCCAGCTCACCCCTACTCCCGGGCAATGAGCAGTTCTTC. Full variable domain (missing parts from reference TRBV18 and TRBJ2-1): NAGVMQNPRHLVRRRGQEARLRCSPMKGHSHVYWYRQLPEEGLKFMVYLQKENIIDESGMPKERFSAEFPKEGPSILRIQQVVRGDSAAYFCASSPLLPGNEQFFGPGTRLTVL.

The chain carries TRBV5-6 and TRBJ1-1, with D tentatively TRBD1 (5 bases). There are 14 residues in the CDR3. The V end lost 2 bases, the J end lost 5 bases, and 13 bases lay between the germline ends. Germline V CDR1 and CDR2: SGHDT, YYEEEE. The CDR3 region is CASSFRVGGTEAFF. The CDR3 nucleotides are TGTGCCAGCAGCTTCAGGGTGGGGGGGACTGAAGCTTTCTTT.

The chain is built from TRBV29-1 and TRBJ2-5; weak D call: TRBD2 (5 bases). The CDR3 is made up of 11 amino acids. Looked up from germline, CDR1 is SQVTM and CDR2 is ANQGSEA. Trimming took 6 bases from V and 3 from J, leaving 8 bases between them. CDR3 region: CSVGSEETQYF. In DNA, the CDR3 is TGCAGCGTAGGGAGCGAAGAGACCCAGTACTTC.

V usage is TRBV3-1 (or the pseudogene TRBV3-2) and J usage is TRBJ2-3, with 10 bases that match TRBD1. The CDR3 runs 15 residues. V trimming: 6 bases; J trimming: 6 bases; junction bases outside the gene matches: 9. Germline V gives CDR1 LGHDT, CDR2 YNNKEL (reference sequence). The CDR3 DNA reads TGTGCCAGCAGTCGACAGGGGGCGCTGGGTGATACGCAGTATTTT. This codes for CASSRQGALGDTQYF.

The chain recombines TRBV5-6 with TRBJ2-5; D is perhaps TRBD1 (6 bases). V was shortened by 2 bases and J by 4 bases, with 9 bases between the two germline ends. The CDR3 sequence is 13 residues long. CDR1 SGHDT and CDR2 YYEEEE come from the germline V gene. Here the CDR3 DNA reads TGTGCCAGCAGCTTTTGGGGGCTAGAGACCCAGTACTTC. As protein: CASSFWGLETQYF. The whole variable domain, filled in from reference TRBV5-6 and TRBJ2-5, reads DAGVTQSPTHLIKTRGQQVTLRCSPKSGHDTVSWYQQALGQGPQFIFQYYEEEERQRGNFPDRFSGHQFPNYSSELNVNALLLGDSALYLCASSFWGLETQYFGPGTRLLVL.

The chain links TRBV9 to TRBJ2-3; 7 bases are a match to TRBD2. The V gene end was trimmed by 4 bases and the J gene end by 3 bases; junction bases not matched to a gene: 11. The CDR3 runs to 16 residues. Germline CDR1 reads SGDLS; CDR2 reads YYNGEE. CDR3 amino acids: CASSLEGGAGTDTQYF. The CDR3 DNA reads TGTGCCAGCAGCCTTGAGGGAGGGGCCGGAACAGATACGCAGTATTTT.

The CDR3 DNA is TGCGCCAGCAGCATCCGGACCCGGAGGGGAGTGAATACAGATACGCAGTATTTT. Translated, it gives CASSIRTRRGVNTDTQYF. The J gene is TRBJ2-3, the V gene TRBV5-1; TRBD2 is a possible D gene (6 bases). Per the germline V gene, CDR1 is SGHRS and CDR2 is YFSETQ. The CDR3 spans 18 residues. V dropped 4 bases and J dropped 3 bases, with 24 bases sitting between them.

The rearrangement links TRBV2 to TRBJ2-3; TRBD2 matches at 8 bases. Germline V gene lookup returns CDR1 SNHLY and CDR2 FYNNEI. The CDR3 consists of 14 residues. Trimming removed 8 bases from V and 5 bases from J; junction bases left unmatched: 9. In DNA, the CDR3 is TGTGCCAGCGGGGGGGGACTAGGGGAAGATACGCAGTATTTT. Protein product: CASGGGLGEDTQYF. The complete variable domain, with remaining parts taken from reference TRBV2 and TRBJ2-3, reads EPEVTQTPSHQVTQMGQEVILRCVPISNHLYFYWYRQILGQKVEFLVSFYNNEISEKSEIFDDQFSVERPDGSNFTLKIRSTKLEDSAMYFCASGGGLGEDTQYFGPGTRLTVL.

V usage is TRBV29-1 and J usage is TRBJ1-4; TRBD1 matches at 9 bases. The germline gives CDR1 SQVTM, CDR2 ANQGSEA. The CDR3 spans 13 residues. Germline trimming cut 6 bases from V and 10 bases from J; bases unmatched to any gene: 9. The CDR3 is CSVSGQGGGKLFF. CDR3 in DNA: TGCAGCGTCTCGGGACAGGGAGGAGGAAAACTGTTTTTT.

This rearrangement joins TRBV27 to TRBJ1-4; no reliable D call. Germline V gene data show CDR1 as MNHEY and CDR2 as SMNVEV (reference sequence). The CDR3 consists of 15 residues. Trimming pared 2 bases from V and 1 base from J, leaving 8 bases between. CDR3 nucleotide sequence: TGTGCCAGCAGTTTACGAGGGATAACTAATGAAAAACTGTTTTTT. It translates to CASSLRGITNEKLFF.